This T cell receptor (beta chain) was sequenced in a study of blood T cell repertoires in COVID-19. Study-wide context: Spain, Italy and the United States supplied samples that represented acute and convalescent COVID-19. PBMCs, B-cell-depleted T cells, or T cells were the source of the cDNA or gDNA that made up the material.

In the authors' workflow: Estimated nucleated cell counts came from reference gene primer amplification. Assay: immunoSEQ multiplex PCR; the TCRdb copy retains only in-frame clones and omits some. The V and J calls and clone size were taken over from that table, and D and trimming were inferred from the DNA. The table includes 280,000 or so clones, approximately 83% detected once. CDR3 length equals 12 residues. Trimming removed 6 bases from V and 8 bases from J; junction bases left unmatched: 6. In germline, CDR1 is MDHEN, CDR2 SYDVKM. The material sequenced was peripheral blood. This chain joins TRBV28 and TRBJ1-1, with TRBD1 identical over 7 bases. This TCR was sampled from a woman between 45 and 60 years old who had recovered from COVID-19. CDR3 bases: TGTGCCAGCAGACTACAGGGGACAGAAGCTTTCTTT. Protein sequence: CASRLQGTEAFF. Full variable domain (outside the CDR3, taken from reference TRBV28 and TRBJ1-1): DVKVTQSSRYLVKRTGEKVFLECVQDMDHENMFWYRQDPGLGLRLIYFSYDVKMKEKGDIPEGYSVSREKKERFSLILESASTNQTSMYLCASRLQGTEAFFGQGTRLTVV.